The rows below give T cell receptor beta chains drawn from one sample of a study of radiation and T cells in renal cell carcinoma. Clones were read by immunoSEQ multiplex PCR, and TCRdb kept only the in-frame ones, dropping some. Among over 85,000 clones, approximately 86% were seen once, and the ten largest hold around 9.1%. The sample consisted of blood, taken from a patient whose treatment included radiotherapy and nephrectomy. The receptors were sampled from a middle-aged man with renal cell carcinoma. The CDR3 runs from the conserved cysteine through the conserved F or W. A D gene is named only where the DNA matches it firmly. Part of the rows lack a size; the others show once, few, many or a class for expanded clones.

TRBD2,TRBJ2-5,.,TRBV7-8,CASSFRLAGSRGPKETQYF,TGTGCCAGCAGCTTCCGACTAGCGGGGAGTCGGGGGCCGAAAGAGACCCAGTACTTC
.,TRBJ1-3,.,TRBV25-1,CASTFTGSGNTIYF,TGTGCCAGCACCTTTACAGGGTCTGGAAACACCATATATTTT
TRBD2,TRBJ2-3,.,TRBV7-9,CASSFGTSGNTDTQYF,TGTGCCAGCAGCTTCGGGACTAGCGGGAACACAGATACGCAGTATTTT
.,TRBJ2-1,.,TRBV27,CASSSGRGVARVNEQFF,TGTGCCAGCAGTTCCGGACGTGGTGTCGCCCGGGTCAATGAGCAGTTCTTC
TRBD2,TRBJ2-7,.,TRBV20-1,CSAAGGQYF,TGCAGTGCTGCGGGGGGGCAGTACTTC
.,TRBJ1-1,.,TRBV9,CASSVTGQHRINEAFF,TGTGCCAGCAGCGTAACCGGACAGCACCGTATAAATGAAGCTTTCTTT
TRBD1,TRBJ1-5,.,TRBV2,CASSRTGVYSNQPQHF,TGTGCCAGCAGTAGGACAGGGGTCTATAGCAATCAGCCCCAGCATTTT
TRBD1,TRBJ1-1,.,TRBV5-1,CASSYGQGEAFF,TGCGCCAGCAGCTATGGACAGGGCGAAGCTTTCTTT
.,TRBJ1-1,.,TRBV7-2,CASSLEGNTEAFF,TGTGCCAGCAGCTTGGAGGGTAACACTGAAGCTTTCTTT
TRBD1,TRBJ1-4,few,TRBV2,CASTGTGNEKLFF,TGTGCCAGCACCGGGACAGGGAATGAAAAACTGTTTTTT
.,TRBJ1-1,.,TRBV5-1,CASSLDRENTEAFF,TGCGCCAGCAGCTTGGATCGGGAGAACACTGAAGCTTTCTTT
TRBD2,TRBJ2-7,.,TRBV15,CATSRTSGPSYEQYF,TGTGCCACCAGCAGGACTAGCGGGCCCTCCTACGAGCAGTACTTC
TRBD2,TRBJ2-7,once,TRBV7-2,CASSFLSGGFYEQYF,TGTGCCAGCAGCTTCCTTAGCGGGGGGTTCTACGAGCAGTACTTC
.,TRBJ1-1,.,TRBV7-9,CASSLEWEAFF,TGTGCCAGCAGCTTAGAGTGGGAAGCTTTCTTT
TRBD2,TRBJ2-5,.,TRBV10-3,CAISESLAGGETQYF,TGTGCCATCAGTGAGTCATTAGCGGGGGGCGAGACCCAGTACTTC
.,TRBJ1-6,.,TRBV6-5,CASSYRVSSYNSPLHF,TGTGCCAGCAGTTACCGGGTGAGCTCCTATAATTCACCCCTCCACTTT
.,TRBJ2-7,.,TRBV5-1,CASSSSYEQYF,TGCGCCAGCAGCTCATCCTACGAGCAGTACTTC
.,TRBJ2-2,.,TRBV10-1,CASSATGSGTGELFF,TGCGCCAGCAGTGCAACAGGTTCTGGCACCGGGGAGCTGTTTTTT
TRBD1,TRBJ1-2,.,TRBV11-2,CASSPGQEVYGYTF,TGTGCCAGCAGCCCCGGACAGGAAGTCTATGGCTACACCTTC
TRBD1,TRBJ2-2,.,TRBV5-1,CASADRTNTGELFF,TGCGCCAGCGCGGACAGGACGAACACCGGGGAGCTGTTTTTT
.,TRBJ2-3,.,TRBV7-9,CASSLGNYPSTDTQYF,TGTGCCAGCAGCTTAGGAAATTACCCTAGCACAGATACGCAGTATTTT
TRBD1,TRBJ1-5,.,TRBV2,CASTGQVNQPQHF,TGTGCCAGCACCGGACAGGTTAATCAGCCCCAGCATTTT
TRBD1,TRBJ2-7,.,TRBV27,CASSARQGHYEQYF,TGTGCCAGCAGTGCTCGACAGGGGCACTACGAGCAGTACTTC
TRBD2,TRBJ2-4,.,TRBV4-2,CASSQDFTSGRENIQYF,TGTGCCAGCAGCCAAGATTTTACTAGCGGGAGGGAAAACATTCAGTACTTC
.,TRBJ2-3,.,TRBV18,CASSPWGASTDTQYF,TGTGCCAGCTCACCATGGGGCGCTAGCACAGATACGCAGTATTTT
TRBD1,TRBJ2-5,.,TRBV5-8,CASSSGPGGWETQYF,TGTGCCAGCAGCTCCGGGCCAGGGGGCTGGGAGACCCAGTACTTC
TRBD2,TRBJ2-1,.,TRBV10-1,CASSDPGLAGEYNEQFF,TGCGCCAGCAGTGATCCGGGACTAGCGGGAGAATACAATGAGCAGTTCTTC
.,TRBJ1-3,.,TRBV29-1,CSVVQQEHFGNTIYF,TGCAGCGTTGTCCAACAGGAACACTTTGGAAACACCATATATTTT
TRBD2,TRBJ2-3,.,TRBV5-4,CASSYLAGGLPDTQYF,TGTGCCAGCAGCTATTTAGCGGGAGGACTTCCAGATACGCAGTATTTT
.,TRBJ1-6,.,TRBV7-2,CAARTSYNSPLHF,TGTGCCGCCAGGACGTCTTATAATTCACCCCTCCACTTT
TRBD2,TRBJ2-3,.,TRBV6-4,CASEGVTSGSQIRQYF,TGTGCCAGCGAGGGGGTGACTAGCGGATCACAGATACGACAGTATTTT
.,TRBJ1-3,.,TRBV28,CASMTDGLSRNTIYF,TGTGCCAGCATGACCGACGGACTAAGCCGAAACACCATATATTTT
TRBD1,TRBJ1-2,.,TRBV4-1,CASSQGDSQYGYTF,TGCGCCAGCAGCCAAGGGGACAGTCAGTATGGCTACACCTTC
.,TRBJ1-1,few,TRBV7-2,CASSLGITNTEAFF,TGTGCCAGCAGCTTAGGGATTACGAACACTGAAGCTTTCTTT
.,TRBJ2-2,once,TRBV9,CASSVVGSHTGELFF,TGTGCCAGCAGCGTAGTTGGTTCGCACACCGGGGAGCTGTTTTTT
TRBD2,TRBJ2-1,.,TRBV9,CASSPAGDYNEQFF,TGTGCCAGCAGTCCAGCGGGAGATTACAATGAGCAGTTCTTC
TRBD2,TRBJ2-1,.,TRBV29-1,CSVTLAGPYNEQFF,TGCAGCGTCACATTAGCGGGACCTTACAATGAGCAGTTCTTC
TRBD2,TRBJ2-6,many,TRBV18,CASSPPPVAGGLSSGANVLTF,TGTGCCAGCTCACCACCCCCCGTAGCGGGAGGCCTGAGCTCTGGGGCCAACGTCCTGACTTTC
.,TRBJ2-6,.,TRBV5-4,CASSLDPDSGANVLTF,TGTGCCAGCAGCTTGGACCCGGACTCTGGGGCCAACGTCCTGACTTTC
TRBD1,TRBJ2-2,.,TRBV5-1,CASGQGAPTGELFF,TGCGCCAGCGGACAGGGGGCGCCTACCGGGGAGCTGTTTTTT
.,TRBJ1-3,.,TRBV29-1,CSVGGAAGNTIYF,TGCAGCGTTGGGGGGGCGGCTGGAAACACCATATATTTT
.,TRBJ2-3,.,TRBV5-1,CASSSAGVSTDTQYF,TGCGCCAGCAGCTCGGCAGGGGTGAGCACAGATACGCAGTATTTT
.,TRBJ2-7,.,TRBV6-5,CASLKGGSYEQYF,TGTGCCAGCCTAAAAGGGGGGTCCTACGAGCAGTACTTC
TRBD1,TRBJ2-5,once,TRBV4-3,CASSQGTGQGETQYF,TGCGCCAGCAGCCAAGGTACGGGACAGGGAGAGACCCAGTACTTC
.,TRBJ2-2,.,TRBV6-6,CASSYTSYGSDGELFF,TGTGCCAGCAGTTACACCTCCTACGGGAGCGACGGGGAGCTGTTTTTT
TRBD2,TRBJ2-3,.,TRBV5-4,CASSRGTSGTDDTQYF,TGTGCCAGCAGCCGTGGGACTAGCGGGACCGACGATACGCAGTATTTT